This TCR beta chain came from a study of PD-L1 blockade in urothelial cancer. Repertoires were generated with immunoSEQ multiplex PCR, while TCRdb's copy carries only in-frame clones and drops some. Here the sample spans about 36,000 clones, roughly 36% being singletons. The sample in question was tumor tissue, obtained before atezolizumab (anti-PD-L1) treatment. The sequence was obtained from a man aged 55 to 70 with urothelial cancer.

CDR3 sequence reads: CASSIGGYTEAFF. CDR3 bases: TGTGCCAGTAGTATCGGGGGATACACTGAAGCTTTCTTT. The V call is TRBV19, the J call TRBJ1-1, with D possibly matching TRBD1 (5 bases). The CDR3 has 13 amino acids. Trimming took off 3 bases at V and 3 bases at J, with 8 bases between the two ends. Germline V gene sequence: CDR1 LNHDA, CDR2 SQIVND (reference sequence).